These 22 T cell receptor beta chains were sequenced from one sample in a study of CD8 T cells in Susac syndrome. The RNA input was about 0.5 to 1 ug, and it was reverse transcribed with random hexamers. MiXCR, run by TCRdb on the immunoSEQ multiplex PCR reads, gives a single entry per CDR3 protein. The top ten hold around 0.096% of the sample, which has approximately 190,000 distinct CDR3 sequences, approximately 94% seen once. The sequencing input was CD4+ T cells from PBMCs. These receptors all come from a human donor with Susac syndrome.

The chain is built from TRBV12-3 or TRBV12-4 and TRBJ1-2; D may be TRBD1 (6 bases). The ends were cut back, 6 bases at V and 5 bases at J, with 19 bases in the middle. There are 15 residues in the CDR3. CDR3 sequence: CASSLLPGAGYGYTF. CDR3 DNA: TGTGCCAGCAGCCTCCTGCCAGGGGCCGGGTATGGCTACACCTTC.

This clonotype has only one observation. The chain joins TRBV5-1 to TRBJ2-3, with D perhaps matching TRBD2 (6 bases). V was trimmed by 4 bases and J by 0 bases, leaving 12 bases between them. Per the germline V gene, CDR1 is SGHRS and CDR2 is YFSETQ. The CDR3 is 15 residues long. The CDR3 region is CASSTSGTSTDTQYF. The CDR3 DNA follows: TGCGCCAGCAGCACCTCCGGGACTAGCACAGATACGCAGTATTTT.

The chain recombines TRBV30 with TRBJ2-3; D is undetermined. The V end lost 1 base, the J end lost 0 bases, and 8 bases lay between the germline ends. The CDR3 consists of 14 residues. The germline gives CDR1 GTSNPN, CDR2 SVGIG (reference sequence). The CDR3 loop is CAWSDIPSTDTQYF. The CDR3 DNA sequence: TGTGCCTGGAGTGACATACCTAGCACAGATACGCAGTATTTT.

V and J are TRBV7-9 and TRBJ2-7, with 7 bases that match TRBD1. The CDR3 runs to 15 residues. Unmatched junction bases numbered 8, after V lost 3 bases and J lost 3 bases. Germline assignment: CDR1 SEHNR and CDR2 FQNEAQ (reference sequence). The CDR3 loop is CASSFVGRGIYEQYF. The CDR3 DNA reads TGTGCCAGCAGCTTTGTCGGCAGGGGGATCTACGAGCAGTACTTC. Filled out from reference TRBV7-9 and TRBJ2-7, the complete variable domain reads DTGVSQNPRHKITKRGQNVTFRCDPISEHNRLYWYRQTLGQGPEFLTYFQNEAQLEKSRLLSDRFSAERPKGSFSTLEIQRTEQGDSAMYLCASSFVGRGIYEQYFGPGTRLTVT.

This chain joins TRBV4-1 and TRBJ1-5; TRBD1 is a possible D gene (5 bases). From germline, CDR1 is MGHRA and CDR2 YSYEKL. The V end lost 0 bases, the J end lost 2 bases, and 5 bases lay between the germline ends. The CDR3 has 14 amino acids. CDR3 DNA: TGCGCCAGCAGCCAAGAGGGGGGCAATCAGCCCCAGCATTTT. It encodes CASSQEGGNQPQHF.

Points on this clonotype: An end of the junction does not agree with germline; a read error may underlie this. The chain joins TRBV18 to TRBJ1-4; the match to TRBD1 covers 9 bases. CDR1 and CDR2 from the germline V gene are KGHSH and LQKENI. This CDR3 region has 14 residues. The CDR3 is CASSPQGAGEKLFF. CDR3 bases: TGTGCCAGCTCTCCACAGGGGGCTGGGGAAAAACTGTTTTTT.

V usage is TRBV5-1 and J usage is TRBJ1-3; D is perhaps TRBD1 (5 bases). Trimming took 4 bases from V and 0 from J, leaving 8 bases between them. In germline, CDR1 is SGHRS, CDR2 YFSETQ. The CDR3 totals 14 residues. The CDR3 DNA is TGCGCCAGCAGCACGACAGTCTCTGGAAACACCATATATTTT. Amino acid sequence: CASSTTVSGNTIYF.

CDR3 bases: TGTGCCAGCAGCTTACAAGGTCGCTCTGGAAACACCATATATTTT. Residues: CASSLQGRSGNTIYF. V is TRBV11-2 and J is TRBJ1-3; D gene uncertain. The CDR3 contains 15 residues. CDR1 SGHAT and CDR2 FQNNGV come from the germline V gene. Trimming pared 2 bases from V and 0 bases from J, leaving 8 bases between. Looking up the rest from reference TRBV11-2 and TRBJ1-3 gives the full variable domain: EAGVAQSPRYKIIEKRQSVAFWCNPISGHATLYWYQQILGQGPKLLIQFQNNGVVDDSQLPKDRFSAERLKGVDSTLKIQPAKLEDSAVYLCASSLQGRSGNTIYFGEGSWLTVV.

This chain uses TRBV6-5 with TRBJ2-5; D not certain. CDR1 is MNHEY, CDR2 SVGAGI, per germline. CDR3 length: 13 residues. Deletions cut 2 bases from V and 5 bases from J, with 9 bases between. The CDR3 sequence is CASSYPGWETQYF. DNA for the CDR3: TGTGCCAGCAGTTACCCCGGGTGGGAGACCCAGTACTTC.

The chain is built from TRBV15 and TRBJ1-2; 9 bases are a match to TRBD1. The CDR3 is made up of 13 amino acids. Trimming removed 5 bases from V and 7 bases from J; junction bases left unmatched: 5. The germline V gene encodes CDR1 LNHNV and CDR2 YYDKDF (reference sequence). The CDR3, as DNA: TGTGCCACCAGCCTGGGACAGGGTGTTGGCTACACCTTC. Protein sequence: CATSLGQGVGYTF.

The chain carries TRBV2 and TRBJ1-3; 9 bases line up with TRBD1. Germline V gives CDR1 SNHLY, CDR2 FYNNEI. The V and J ends lost 11 bases and 0 bases, in that order; junction bases with no gene match: 5. This CDR3 region has 14 residues. The DNA for the CDR3 is TGTGCCGGAGAGACAGGGGGCTCTGGAAACACCATATATTTT. Translated: CAGETGGSGNTIYF.

The chain carries TRBV7-2 and TRBJ2-6; unclear D gene. The CDR3 extends over 15 amino acids. The germline V gene encodes CDR1 SGHTA and CDR2 FQGNSA. The germline V and J ends were trimmed by 5 bases and 3 bases, with 11 bases remaining between them. This CDR3 is CASSPRSSGANVLTF. Here the CDR3 DNA reads TGTGCCAGCAGCCCCCGGTCTAGTGGGGCCAACGTCCTGACTTTC.

The chain has TRBV19 and TRBJ2-3; D gene uncertain. This CDR3 region has 12 residues. Between the trimmed V and J ends, which lost 0 bases and 5 bases, there was a span of 3 bases. The germline V gene has CDR1 LNHDA and CDR2 SQIVND (reference sequence). Here the CDR3 reads CASSIERDTQYF. CDR3 sequence (DNA): TGTGCCAGTAGTATAGAGAGAGATACGCAGTATTTT.

V gene TRBV7-2 combines with J gene TRBJ1-1, with D possibly matching TRBD1 (5 bases). The CDR3 is made up of 15 amino acids. Germline CDR1 and CDR2: SGHTA and FQGNSA. V was cut by 1 base and J by 4 bases, with 13 bases left in between. The CDR3 bases are TGTGCCAGCAGCTTAGAGTTTGGGGGGACCACTGAAGCTTTCTTT. Encoded protein: CASSLEFGGTTEAFF.

The rearrangement uses TRBV9 and TRBJ2-7, with a weak D call TRBD1 (6 bases). The length of the CDR3 is 14 residues. Germline V CDR1 and CDR2: SGDLS, YYNGEE. Trimming pared 2 bases from V and 3 bases from J, leaving 12 bases between. CDR3 sequence: CASSVEDSFYEQYF. In DNA form, the CDR3 reads TGTGCCAGCAGCGTCGAGGACAGTTTCTACGAGCAGTACTTC.

This clonotype appeared a single time. The V and J genes are TRBV7-6 and TRBJ1-6; D is perhaps TRBD1 (5 bases). Trimming shortened V by 2 bases and J by 8 bases, and 19 bases separated the two germline ends. CDR1 is SGHVS, CDR2 FNYEAQ, per germline. This CDR3 spans 17 amino acids. The CDR3 region is CASSLSLRENMDSPLHF. In DNA form, the CDR3 reads TGTGCCAGCAGCTTAAGCCTCAGGGAGAATATGGATTCACCCCTCCACTTT.

The rearrangement uses TRBV20-1 and TRBJ2-1, with a tentative D call TRBD2 (6 bases). CDR3 length: 16 residues. Trimming cost V 2 bases and J 4 bases, with 18 bases left between them. Germline CDR1 reads DFQATT; CDR2 reads SNEGSKA (reference sequence). The CDR3 loop reads CSARKVAVGTYNEQFF. The DNA of the CDR3 is TGCAGTGCTAGAAAGGTCGCTGTGGGGACTTACAATGAGCAGTTCTTC.

J is TRBJ2-2 and V is TRBV13; no clear D gene. The CDR3 is 15 amino acids. The V end was cut by 5 bases, the J end by 0 bases, with 10 bases between. Germline CDR1 and CDR2: PRHDT and FYEKMQ (reference sequence). The CDR3 nucleotides are TGTGCCAGCAGCCTGGGCTTCCCGAACACCGGGGAGCTGTTTTTT. It encodes CASSLGFPNTGELFF. Combining the CDR3 with reference TRBV13 and TRBJ2-2 gives the whole variable domain AAGVIQSPRHLIKEKRETATLKCYPIPRHDTVYWYQQGPGQDPQFLISFYEKMQSDKGSIPDRFSAQQFSDYHSELNMSSLELGDSALYFCASSLGFPNTGELFFGEGSRLTVL.

V gene TRBV4-1 combines with J gene TRBJ1-1; no reliable D call. The CDR3 runs to 12 residues. CDR1 and CDR2 (germline): MGHRA, YSYEKL. V was trimmed by 8 bases and J by 11 bases, leaving 18 bases between them. The CDR3 region is CASGPIVQNAFF. As DNA, the CDR3 is TGCGCCAGCGGCCCGATAGTTCAGAACGCTTTCTTT.

V usage is TRBV7-9 and J usage is TRBJ1-5, with TRBD1 identical over 7 bases. This CDR3 is built from 14 residues. In germline, CDR1 is SEHNR, CDR2 FQNEAQ (reference sequence). The trim removed 3 bases at V and 2 bases at J, leaving 1 base unmatched. The chain's CDR3 is CASSFGTGNQPQHF. Written as DNA, the CDR3 is TGTGCCAGCAGCTTCGGGACAGGCAATCAGCCCCAGCATTTT.

This rearrangement joins TRBV20-1 to TRBJ1-5; D call uncertain. Germline values: CDR1 DFQATT, CDR2 SNEGSKA (reference sequence). The V end was cut by 2 bases, the J end by 4 bases, with 6 bases between. This CDR3 region has 12 residues. CDR3 region: CSARPPNQPQHF. As DNA, the CDR3 is TGCAGTGCTAGACCGCCGAATCAGCCCCAGCATTTT.

CDR3 protein: CASSESFVRGSTDTQYF. For the CDR3, the DNA is TGTGCCAGCAGTGAATCGTTTGTCAGGGGGTCGACAGATACGCAGTATTTT. V is TRBV2 and J is TRBJ2-3; the match to TRBD1 covers 7 bases. V gave up 2 bases and J gave up 3 bases; unmatched junction bases: 11. CDR3 length: 17 residues. Germline CDR1 SNHLY, CDR2 FYNNEI.